This TCR beta chain was recovered during a study of blood T cell repertoires in COVID-19. CDR3 length: 16 amino acids. Trimming left V 3 bases short and J 0 bases short, with 14 bases between. The germline V gene encodes CDR1 SGHTA and CDR2 FQGNSA. Using immunoSEQ multiplex PCR, the repertoire was profiled, and TCRdb retains in-frame clones only, with some absent. The sample has some 130,000 clones; 60% to 85% are singletons. This TCR was recovered from a man older than 75 with acute or convalescent COVID-19. V and J are TRBV7-2 and TRBJ1-2, with no clear D. Sequenced sample: peripheral blood. The CDR3 sequence: CASSFRRKLANYGYTF. As DNA, the CDR3 is TGTGCCAGCAGCTTTAGGAGGAAGTTAGCTAACTATGGCTACACCTTC. Full variable domain (outside the CDR3, taken from reference TRBV7-2 and TRBJ1-2): GAGVSQSPSNKVTEKGKDVELRCDPISGHTALYWYRQSLGQGLEFLIYFQGNSAPDKSGLPSDRFSAERTGGSVSTLTIQRTQQEDSAVYLCASSFRRKLANYGYTFGSGTRLTVV.